This TCR beta chain was observed in a study of T-cell reconstitution after alpha-beta-depleted transplantation in children. Points from the study as a whole: Several hundred graft clones that had expanded were reportedly the source of alpha-beta T cells about two months after transplant. Some patients' high day-60 TCRbeta diversity was attributed to recipient cells surviving conditioning.

Comment on this clonotype: Its target is not known.

Germline lookup yields CDR1 SEHNR and CDR2 FQNEAQ (reference sequence). Trimming removed 7 bases at V and 7 bases at J, with 11 bases between. The CDR3 extends over 11 amino acids. TCRbeta library construction was performed incorporating unique molecular identifiers. TCRdb reanalysed the PCR reads using MiXCR and keeps one entry per CDR3 protein. The repertoire holds around 300,000 distinct CDR3 sequences, with roughly a tenth as singletons. The TCR sequence derives from a boy under three years old with acute myeloid leukemia, due to receive a stem cell transplant. The chain carries TRBV7-9 and TRBJ2-7; D not certain. The sample here was PBMCs, taken before TCRalphabeta/CD19-depleted stem cell transplant. CDR3 nucleotide sequence: TGTGCCAGCAAGAGCTTGGGGGAGCAGTACTTC. It translates to CASKSLGEQYF. The entire variable domain, with the rest obtained from reference TRBV7-9 and TRBJ2-7, is as follows: DTGVSQNPRHKITKRGQNVTFRCDPISEHNRLYWYRQTLGQGPEFLTYFQNEAQLEKSRLLSDRFSAERPKGSFSTLEIQRTEQGDSAMYLCASKSLGEQYFGPGTRLTVT.